What follows is one TCR beta chain and its context. This CDR3 spans 15 amino acids. The J segment lost 4 bases and the V segment lost 6 bases, leaving 4 bases of the junction unmatched. Germline V lookup: CDR1 LNHDA, CDR2 SQIVND (reference sequence). The entry originates in a study of blood T cell repertoires in COVID-19. In the original workflow: Counts of nucleated cells, estimated from reference gene primer amplification, were obtained. TCRdb's copy holds only in-frame clones and misses some; the assay was immunoSEQ multiplex PCR. The V and J calls and clone size are taken from that table; D and trimming were inferred from the DNA. The table lists approximately 66,000 clones, 85% to 90% of them singletons.

This sequence originates from a human donor with active COVID-19. The donor label of this sample is uncertain. The chain recombines TRBV19 with TRBJ2-1, with TRBD2 matching over 12 bases. The sequencing input was peripheral blood. CDR3 nucleotide sequence: TGTGCCAGTAGGACTAGCGGGGGACCTTACAATGAGCAGTTCTTC. It translates to CASRTSGGPYNEQFF.